The 29 T cell receptor beta chains listed next were all sequenced from one sample in a study of technical replicates of blood from a handful of donors. Data came from immunoSEQ multiplex PCR; TCRdb stores just in-frame clones and leaves some out. Altogether 53,000 or so clones are present, 70% to 90% being singletons, with the ten largest covering 5.6%. Material: PBMCs. Receptors originate from a human donor in good health. Some clones in this sample may be carry-over from other donors' samples.

V is TRBV19 and J is TRBJ2-3, with 11 bases lining up with TRBD2. The length of the CDR3 is 13 residues. Germline V gene lookup returns CDR1 LNHDA and CDR2 SQIVND (reference sequence). J was trimmed by 9 bases and V by 9 bases; bases with no gene match: 8. CDR3 sequence reads: CASLASGGTTQYF. The CDR3 DNA follows: TGTGCCAGCCTCGCTAGCGGGGGGACAACGCAGTATTTT.

This clone was seen only once. The V and J genes are TRBV9 and TRBJ1-5; D call uncertain. The V gene lost 4 bases and the J gene lost 0 bases, with 8 bases spanning the gap. CDR1 is SGDLS, CDR2 YYNGEE, per germline. The CDR3 has 14 amino acids. The CDR3 here is CASSPRDSNQPQHF. CDR3 DNA: TGTGCCAGCAGCCCACGGGATAGCAATCAGCCCCAGCATTTT.

In regard to this clone: The junction departs from the called germline gene at one end, perhaps through a read error. CDR3 sequence: CASSVAGGGYNEQFF. In nucleotides, the CDR3 is TGTGCCAGCAGCGTAGCGGGAGGGGGCTACAATGAGCAGTTCTTC. The V call is TRBV7-2, the J call TRBJ2-1, with 11 bases matching TRBD2. The V gene's germline CDR1 is SGHTA and CDR2 FQGNSA. CDR3 length equals 15 residues.

Within the sample, this clone is medium-sized (0.01 to 0.1%). This chain connects TRBV4-2 to TRBJ2-1; 12 bases are a match to TRBD2. V lost 1 base, J lost 4 bases, and 2 bases stayed unmatched. Germline V gene lookup returns CDR1 LGHNA and CDR2 YNFKEQ. The CDR3 totals 16 residues. As DNA, the CDR3 is TGTGCCAGCAGCCAAGGGACTAGCGGGGAGTACAATGAGCAGTTCTTC. This encodes CASSQGTSGEYNEQFF.

V and J are TRBV4-3 and TRBJ2-7; D is possibly TRBD1 (5 bases). The V gene lost 0 bases and the J gene lost 2 bases, with 11 bases spanning the gap. The CDR3 is made up of 15 amino acids. Germline-derived CDR1 and CDR2 are LGHNA and YSLEER. CDR3: CASSQDRVGAYEQYF. CDR3 DNA: TGCGCCAGCAGCCAAGACAGGGTTGGGGCCTACGAGCAGTACTTC.

The rearrangement joins TRBV18 to TRBJ2-1; D may be TRBD2 (5 bases). CDR1 and CDR2 from the germline V gene are KGHSH and LQKENI. This CDR3 region has 14 residues. The V end was cut by 2 bases, the J end by 6 bases, with 11 bases between. The CDR3 is CASSPGLASNEQFF. The CDR3 nucleotides are TGTGCCAGCTCACCAGGTCTAGCCAGCAATGAGCAGTTCTTC.

The J gene is TRBJ1-2, the V gene TRBV19; no firm D call. CDR1 and CDR2 (germline): LNHDA, SQIVND (reference sequence). The CDR3 runs 13 residues. With 3 bases removed from V and 4 bases from J, the gap between germline ends came to 9 bases. This CDR3 is CASSMAGGYGYTF. The CDR3 DNA reads TGTGCCAGTAGTATGGCAGGTGGCTATGGCTACACCTTC.

This rearrangement joins TRBV6-5 to TRBJ1-6; 9 nucleotides agree with TRBD1. The CDR3 is made up of 14 amino acids. The trim removed 6 bases at V and 10 bases at J, leaving 7 bases unmatched. The germline CDR1 and CDR2 sequences are MNHEY and SVGAGI. The CDR3 sequence is CASRTGQGLSPLHF. CDR3 nucleotides: TGTGCCAGCAGAACTGGACAGGGGTTGTCACCCCTCCACTTT.

The chain carries TRBV27 and TRBJ1-4; TRBD1 matches at 10 bases. This CDR3 contains 14 residues. Germline V gives CDR1 MNHEY, CDR2 SMNVEV (reference sequence). With 2 bases clipped from V and 7 bases from J, the junction kept 1 base outside the gene matches. CDR3 amino acids: CASSLRTGGEKLFF. The CDR3, as DNA: TGTGCCAGCAGTTTAAGGACAGGGGGTGAAAAACTGTTTTTT.

The CDR3 DNA reads TGTGCCAGTAGTGGGGTATCGGGAGTCCCGTACGAGCAGTACTTC. Translating gives CASSGVSGVPYEQYF. The genes are TRBV19 and TRBJ2-7; the D gene is possibly TRBD2 (6 bases). Germline V gene data show CDR1 as LNHDA and CDR2 as SQIVND (reference sequence). V was cut by 5 bases and J by 4 bases, with 18 bases left in between. CDR3 size: 15 residues.

V and J are TRBV29-1 and TRBJ2-1, with 8 positions matching TRBD1. J gave up 2 bases and V 7 bases, and 7 bases lay outside the gene matches. Per germline, CDR1 SQVTM and CDR2 ANQGSEA. The CDR3 covers 14 residues. CDR3 region: CSGTLGQAYNEQFF. The DNA of the CDR3 is TGCAGCGGGACCCTGGGACAGGCCTACAATGAGCAGTTCTTC.

The genes are TRBV7-9 and TRBJ1-1, with 7 bases identical to TRBD1. Looked up from germline, CDR1 is SEHNR and CDR2 is FQNEAQ (reference sequence). The CDR3 runs to 15 residues. V gave up 8 bases and J gave up 1 base; unmatched junction bases: 10. The CDR3 nucleotides read TGTGCCAGCCACATAGGGACAGTCCCGAACACTGAAGCTTTCTTT. Its protein is CASHIGTVPNTEAFF.

The rearrangement joins TRBV4-3 to TRBJ2-1; TRBD2 matches at 12 bases. CDR1 is LGHNA, CDR2 YSLEER, per germline. Trimming at V came to 3 bases and at J to 7 bases, leaving 7 bases not matched to a gene. The CDR3 is made up of 16 amino acids. As DNA, the CDR3 is TGCGCCAGCAGCCAGAATCTAGCGGGGGGGCGTAATGAGCAGTTCTTC. Protein sequence: CASSQNLAGGRNEQFF.

The rearrangement uses TRBV2 and TRBJ2-5, with 9 bases lining up with TRBD1. This CDR3 is 15 amino acids long. V was pared by 5 bases and J by 6 bases, with 10 bases of the junction left unmatched. Germline V CDR1 and CDR2: SNHLY, FYNNEI. CDR3 in DNA: TGTGCCAGCAGTCCCTTTGGACAGGGGATTCAGACCCAGTACTTC. Translating gives CASSPFGQGIQTQYF.

The CDR3 region is CAWSLGGQGFEQYF. In DNA, the CDR3 is TGTGCCTGGAGCTTAGGGGGACAGGGTTTCGAGCAGTACTTC. V and J are TRBV30 and TRBJ2-7, with 9 positions matching TRBD1. CDR3 length equals 14 residues. Germline CDR1 reads GTSNPN; CDR2 reads SVGIG (reference sequence). V shed 3 bases, J shed 6 bases, and the junction held 9 bases outside the gene matches. Full variable domain (rest looked up from reference TRBV30 and TRBJ2-7): SQTIHQWPATLVQPVGSPLSLECTVEGTSNPNLYWYRQAAGRGLQLLFYSVGIGQISSEVPQNLSASRPQDRQFILSSKKLLLSDSGFYLCAWSLGGQGFEQYFGPGTRLTVT.

The rearrangement joins TRBV4-3 to TRBJ1-3; the D gene is possibly TRBD1 (5 bases). Looked up from germline, CDR1 is LGHNA and CDR2 is YSLEER. Trimming took off 0 bases at V and 2 bases at J, with 11 bases between the two ends. CDR3 length: 16 amino acids. CDR3 nucleotides: TGCGCCAGCAGCCAAGATGTTAGGGGTCCTGGAAACACCATATATTTT. It is translated as CASSQDVRGPGNTIYF.

The chain employs TRBV5-1 and TRBJ2-7; 7 nucleotides match TRBD2. J lost 0 bases, V lost 4 bases, and 7 bases had no gene match. CDR1 is SGHRS, CDR2 YFSETQ, per germline. This CDR3 is built from 15 residues. The CDR3 here is CASSPGGATSYEQYF. The DNA of the CDR3 is TGCGCCAGCAGCCCGGGAGGAGCGACCTCCTACGAGCAGTACTTC.

V and J are TRBV7-9 and TRBJ1-2, with 9 bases identical to TRBD1. CDR1 is SEHNR, CDR2 FQNEAQ, per germline (reference sequence). The CDR3 spans 14 residues. The J segment lost 5 bases and the V segment lost 5 bases, leaving 6 bases of the junction unmatched. CDR3 region: CASSQGTGLYGYTF. In DNA form, the CDR3 reads TGTGCCAGCAGCCAAGGGACAGGGTTATATGGCTACACCTTC.

The V and J genes are TRBV5-1 and TRBJ2-7, with D possibly TRBD1 on 6 matching bases. V shed 5 bases and J shed 0 bases, with 15 bases lying between them. Germline V gene data show CDR1 as SGHRS and CDR2 as YFSETQ. This CDR3 is built from 15 residues. The DNA of the CDR3 is TGCGCCAGCAGTTCCTCCGGGACATCCTCCTACGAGCAGTACTTC. This translates into CASSSSGTSSYEQYF.

The chain is built from TRBV5-8 and TRBJ1-2, with 7 bases lining up with TRBD1. Germline V lookup: CDR1 SGHTS, CDR2 YDEGEE. The CDR3 totals 17 residues. V lost 2 bases, J lost 4 bases, and 14 bases stayed unmatched. The CDR3 DNA reads as TGTGCCAGCAGCTTCCGGGACAGCCGTGGGCTAGTCTATGGCTACACCTTC. Translation gives CASSFRDSRGLVYGYTF.

The chain links TRBV11-3 to TRBJ2-3; D unresolved. CDR3 size: 13 residues. Germline V CDR1 and CDR2: SGHNT, YENEEA. Trimming removed 2 bases at V and 4 bases at J, with 7 bases between. The chain's CDR3 is CASSLTDSDTQYF. The CDR3 DNA follows: TGTGCCAGCAGCTTAACAGATTCAGATACGCAGTATTTT. Supplemented by reference TRBV11-3 and TRBJ2-3, the full variable domain reads EAGVVQSPRYKIIEKKQPVAFWCNPISGHNTLYWYLQNLGQGPELLIRYENEEAVDDSQLPKDRFSAERLKGVDSTLKIQPAELGDSAVYLCASSLTDSDTQYFGPGTRLTVL.

The rearrangement links TRBV7-2 to TRBJ2-7; 7 positions match TRBD1. Germline V gives CDR1 SGHTA, CDR2 FQGNSA. V was pared by 2 bases and J by 1 base, with 8 bases of the junction left unmatched. The CDR3 length is 16 residues. The CDR3 nucleotides read TGTGCCAGCAGCTTACAGGACAGGATCATTTCCTACGAGCAGTACTTC. Its translation is CASSLQDRIISYEQYF.

This chain uses TRBV4-2 with TRBJ2-1; the match to TRBD1 covers 9 bases. V shed 2 bases and J 3 bases; nucleotides not matched to a gene: 5. The length of the CDR3 is 16 residues. Looked up from germline, CDR1 is LGHNA and CDR2 is YNFKEQ. The CDR3 nucleotides read TGTGCCAGCAGCCAATGGGGGACAGGGCGCTACAATGAGCAGTTCTTC. It yields the protein CASSQWGTGRYNEQFF.

V is TRBV7-2 and J is TRBJ2-7, with 7 bases identical to TRBD1. J gave up 7 bases and V 6 bases, and 6 bases lay outside the gene matches. The germline V gene has CDR1 SGHTA and CDR2 FQGNSA. The CDR3 extends over 12 amino acids. The CDR3 is CASSRDRVEQYF. The CDR3 DNA is TGTGCCAGCAGTCGCGACAGGGTGGAGCAGTACTTC.

The V gene is TRBV5-1, the J gene TRBJ1-6; TRBD1 agrees at 7 bases. This CDR3 region has 17 residues. Per germline, CDR1 SGHRS and CDR2 YFSETQ. V dropped 4 bases and J dropped 0; count of bases not matched to a gene: 7. The CDR3: CASSAGTASSYNSPLHF. The CDR3 DNA follows: TGCGCCAGCAGCGCCGGGACAGCAAGCTCCTATAATTCACCCCTCCACTTT.

This clone was seen just once. V gene TRBV9 combines with J gene TRBJ1-1, with TRBD1 as a possible D gene (6 bases). Per the germline V gene, CDR1 is SGDLS and CDR2 is YYNGEE. V dropped 0 bases and J dropped 4 bases, with 13 bases sitting between them. The CDR3 spans 15 residues. CDR3 sequence reads: CASSVDTGLATEAFF. The CDR3 DNA sequence: TGTGCCAGCAGCGTAGACACAGGGTTAGCCACTGAAGCTTTCTTT.

This chain connects TRBV9 to TRBJ2-2; D might be TRBD2 (5 bases). Germline loops: CDR1 SGDLS, CDR2 YYNGEE. There are 13 residues in the CDR3. Trimming took 8 bases from V and 6 from J, leaving 14 bases between them. The CDR3 loop is CASRRSEAGELFF. The DNA of the CDR3 is TGTGCCAGTAGGCGGTCGGAGGCCGGGGAGCTGTTTTTT.

The chain is built from TRBV18 and TRBJ1-1; D is undetermined. The V and J ends lost 0 bases and 1 base respectively, with 12 bases between them. This CDR3 spans 16 amino acids. Germline assignment: CDR1 KGHSH and CDR2 LQKENI. In nucleotides, the CDR3 is TGTGCCAGCTCACCACCGCGCGCGGGTGAGAACACTGAAGCTTTCTTT. Its protein is CASSPPRAGENTEAFF.

The V and J genes are TRBV10-3 and TRBJ1-6; 7 nucleotides agree with TRBD1. Germline V gives CDR1 ENHRY, CDR2 SYGVKD. The CDR3 is 15 residues long. V gave up 6 bases and J gave up 8 bases; unmatched junction bases: 10. CDR3 protein: CAISPGTALDSPLHF. CDR3 nucleotides: TGTGCCATCAGCCCGGGGACAGCCTTGGATTCACCCCTCCACTTT.